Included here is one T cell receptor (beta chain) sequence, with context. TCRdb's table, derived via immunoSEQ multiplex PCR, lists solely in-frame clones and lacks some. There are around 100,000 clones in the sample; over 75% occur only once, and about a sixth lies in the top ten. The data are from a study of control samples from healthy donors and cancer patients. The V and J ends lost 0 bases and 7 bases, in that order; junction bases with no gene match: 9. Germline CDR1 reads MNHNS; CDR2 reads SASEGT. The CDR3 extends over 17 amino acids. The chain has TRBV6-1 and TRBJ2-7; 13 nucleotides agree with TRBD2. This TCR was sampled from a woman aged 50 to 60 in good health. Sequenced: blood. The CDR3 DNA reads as TGTGCCAGCAGTGAAGCTCTACTAGCGGGGGGGCCAAGGGAGCAGTACTTC. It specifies CASSEALLAGGPREQYF.